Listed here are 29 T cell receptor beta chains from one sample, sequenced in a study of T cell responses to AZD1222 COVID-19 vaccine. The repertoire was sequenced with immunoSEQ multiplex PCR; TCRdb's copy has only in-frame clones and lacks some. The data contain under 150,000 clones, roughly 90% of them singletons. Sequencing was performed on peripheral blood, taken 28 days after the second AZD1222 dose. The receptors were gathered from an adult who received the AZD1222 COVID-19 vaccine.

CDR3 coding DNA: TGTGCCTGGAGTCCGGGACTAGTAATGCTGACGGAGCAGTTCTTC. Residues: CAWSPGLVMLTEQFF. V and J are TRBV30 and TRBJ2-1, with 8 positions matching TRBD2. The CDR3 spans 15 residues. CDR1 and CDR2 from the germline V gene are GTSNPN and SVGIG (reference sequence). The V and J ends lost 2 bases and 10 bases, in that order; junction bases with no gene match: 13.

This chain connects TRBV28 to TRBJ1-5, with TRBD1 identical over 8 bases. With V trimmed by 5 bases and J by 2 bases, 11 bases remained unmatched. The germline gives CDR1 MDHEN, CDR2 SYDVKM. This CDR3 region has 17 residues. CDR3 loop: CASSPTRGLTGNQPQHF. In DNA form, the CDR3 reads TGTGCCAGCAGTCCCACCAGGGGGCTAACGGGCAATCAGCCCCAGCATTTT.

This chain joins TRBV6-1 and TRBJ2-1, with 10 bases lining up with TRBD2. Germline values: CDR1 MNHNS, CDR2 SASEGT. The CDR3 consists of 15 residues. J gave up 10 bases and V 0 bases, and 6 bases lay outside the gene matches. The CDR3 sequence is CASSEASGGAREQFF. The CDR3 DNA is TGTGCCAGCAGTGAAGCGAGCGGGGGGGCTCGGGAGCAGTTCTTC.

DNA for the CDR3: TGTGCCAGCAGCCAAGTTCGAGGTTGGGACAGTTATAATTCACCCCTCCACTTT. Its translation is CASSQVRGWDSYNSPLHF. The chain joins TRBV14 to TRBJ1-6; 7 bases agree with TRBD1. J gave up 4 bases and V 1 base, and 10 bases lay outside the gene matches. Germline assignment: CDR1 SGHDN and CDR2 FVKESK. This CDR3 spans 18 amino acids.

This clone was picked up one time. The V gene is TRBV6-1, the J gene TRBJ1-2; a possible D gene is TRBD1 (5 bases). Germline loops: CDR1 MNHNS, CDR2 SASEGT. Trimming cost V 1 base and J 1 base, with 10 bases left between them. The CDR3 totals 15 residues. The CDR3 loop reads CASSEGFGGNYGYTF. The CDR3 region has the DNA TGTGCCAGCAGTGAAGGTTTCGGGGGTAACTATGGCTACACCTTC.

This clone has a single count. The CDR3 DNA is TGTGCCAGCAGCGTAGATAGGTATTCTAGAAATGAGCAGTTCTTC. The encoded protein is CASSVDRYSRNEQFF. The chain carries TRBV9 and TRBJ2-1, with no clear D. Germline V gene data show CDR1 as SGDLS and CDR2 as YYNGEE. This CDR3 is built from 15 residues. The germline V and J ends were trimmed by 0 bases and 7 bases, with 14 bases remaining between them.

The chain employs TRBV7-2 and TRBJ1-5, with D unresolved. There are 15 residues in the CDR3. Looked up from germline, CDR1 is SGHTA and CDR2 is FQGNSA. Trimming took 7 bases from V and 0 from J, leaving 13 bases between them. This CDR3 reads CASKVGSYSNQPQHF. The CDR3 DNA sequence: TGTGCCAGCAAAGTAGGCAGCTATAGCAATCAGCCCCAGCATTTT.

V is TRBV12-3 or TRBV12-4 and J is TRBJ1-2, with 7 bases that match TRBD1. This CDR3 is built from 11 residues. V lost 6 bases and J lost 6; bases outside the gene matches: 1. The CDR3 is CASSQGDGYTF. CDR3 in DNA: TGTGCCAGCAGCCAGGGGGATGGCTACACCTTC.

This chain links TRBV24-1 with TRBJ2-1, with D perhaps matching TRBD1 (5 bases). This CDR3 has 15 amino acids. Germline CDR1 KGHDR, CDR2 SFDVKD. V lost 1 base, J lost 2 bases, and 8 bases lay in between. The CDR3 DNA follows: TGTGCCACCAGTGATTTCAGGACAACCTACAATGAGCAGTTCTTC. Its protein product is CATSDFRTTYNEQFF.

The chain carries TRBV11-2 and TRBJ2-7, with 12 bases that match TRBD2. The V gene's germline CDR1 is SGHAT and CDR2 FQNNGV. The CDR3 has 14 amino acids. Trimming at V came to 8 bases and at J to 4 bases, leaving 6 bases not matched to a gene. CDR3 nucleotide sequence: TGTGCCAGCGCCAGACTAGCGGGGGCATACGAGCAGTACGTC. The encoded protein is CASARLAGAYEQYV.

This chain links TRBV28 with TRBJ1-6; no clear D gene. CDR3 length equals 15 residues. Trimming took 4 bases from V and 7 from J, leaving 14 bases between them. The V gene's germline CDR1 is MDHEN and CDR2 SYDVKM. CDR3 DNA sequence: TGTGCCAGCAGTTACGGAGGCTTGGGGAATTCACCCCTCCACTTT. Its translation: CASSYGGLGNSPLHF.

The CDR3 DNA reads as TGTGCCAGCAGGAGGACGGGGGGCCCCAATGAGCAGTTCTTC. Amino acid sequence: CASRRTGGPNEQFF. The chain recombines TRBV11-2 with TRBJ2-1; maybe TRBD2 (7 bases). The germline V gene encodes CDR1 SGHAT and CDR2 FQNNGV. Trimming took off 6 bases at V and 6 bases at J, with 15 bases between the two ends. CDR3 length: 14 amino acids.

DNA for the CDR3: TGTGCCAGCAGAGACCTTGACGAGCAGTACTTC. It translates to CASRDLDEQYF. The genes are TRBV28 and TRBJ2-7; D remains unclear. Between the trimmed V and J ends, which lost 6 bases and 5 bases, there was a span of 8 bases. In germline, CDR1 is MDHEN, CDR2 SYDVKM. The CDR3 is made up of 11 amino acids.

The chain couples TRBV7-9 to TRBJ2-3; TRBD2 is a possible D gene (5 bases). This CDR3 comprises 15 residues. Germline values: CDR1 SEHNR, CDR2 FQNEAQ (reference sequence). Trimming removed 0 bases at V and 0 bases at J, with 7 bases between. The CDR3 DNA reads TGTGCCAGCAGCTTAGCGGGCGGGAGCACAGATACGCAGTATTTT. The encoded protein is CASSLAGGSTDTQYF.

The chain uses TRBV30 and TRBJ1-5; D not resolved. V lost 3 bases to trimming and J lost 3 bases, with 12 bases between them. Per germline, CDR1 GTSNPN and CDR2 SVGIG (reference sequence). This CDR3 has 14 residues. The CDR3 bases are TGTGCCTGGAGGGCGCGGGGTAACAATCAGCCCCAGCATTTT. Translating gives CAWRARGNNQPQHF.

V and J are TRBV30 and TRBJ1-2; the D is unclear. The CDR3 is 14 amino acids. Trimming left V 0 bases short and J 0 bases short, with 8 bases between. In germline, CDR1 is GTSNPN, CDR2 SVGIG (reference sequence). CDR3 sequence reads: CAWSVTGTNYGYTF. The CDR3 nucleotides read TGTGCCTGGAGTGTAACGGGGACTAACTATGGCTACACCTTC.

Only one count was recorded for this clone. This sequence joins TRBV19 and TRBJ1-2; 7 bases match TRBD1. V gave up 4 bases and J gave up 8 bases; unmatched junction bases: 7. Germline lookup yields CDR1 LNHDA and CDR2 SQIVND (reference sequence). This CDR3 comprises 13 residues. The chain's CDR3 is CASSKGTDHGYTF. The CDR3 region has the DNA TGTGCCAGTAGTAAGGGGACAGACCACGGCTACACCTTC. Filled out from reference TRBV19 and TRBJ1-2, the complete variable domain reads DGGITQSPKYLFRKEGQNVTLSCEQNLNHDAMYWYRQDPGQGLRLIYYSQIVNDFQKGDIAEGYSVSREKKESFPLTVTSAQKNPTAFYLCASSKGTDHGYTFGSGTRLTVV.

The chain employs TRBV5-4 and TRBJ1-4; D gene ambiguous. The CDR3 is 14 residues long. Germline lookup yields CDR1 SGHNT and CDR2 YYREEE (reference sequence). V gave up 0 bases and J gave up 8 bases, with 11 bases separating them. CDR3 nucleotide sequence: TGTGCCAGCAGCTTGGCCGGGAGTGGCGAAAAACTGTTTTTT. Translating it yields CASSLAGSGEKLFF. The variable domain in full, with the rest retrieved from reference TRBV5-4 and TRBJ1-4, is ETGVTQSPTHLIKTRGQQVTLRCSSQSGHNTVSWYQQALGQGPQFIFQYYREEENGRGNFPPRFSGLQFPNYSSELNVNALELDDSALYLCASSLAGSGEKLFFGSGTQLSVL.

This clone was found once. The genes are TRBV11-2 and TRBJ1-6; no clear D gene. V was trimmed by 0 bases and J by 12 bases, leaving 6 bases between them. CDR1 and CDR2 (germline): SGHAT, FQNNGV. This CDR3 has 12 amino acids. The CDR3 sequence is CASSLEVGPLHF. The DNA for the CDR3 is TGTGCCAGCAGCTTAGAGGTAGGACCCCTCCACTTT.

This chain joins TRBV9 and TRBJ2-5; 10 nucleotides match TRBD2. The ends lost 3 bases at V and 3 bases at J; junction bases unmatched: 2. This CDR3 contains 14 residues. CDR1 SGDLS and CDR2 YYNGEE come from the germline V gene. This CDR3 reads CASSESGREETQYF. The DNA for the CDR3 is TGTGCCAGCAGCGAAAGCGGGAGGGAAGAGACCCAGTACTTC.

The CDR3 region is CASSRRQGTSSTDTQYF. The CDR3 DNA is TGTGCCAGCTCACGCCGACAGGGGACCTCTAGCACAGATACGCAGTATTTT. The chain uses TRBV18 and TRBJ2-3; 8 bases map to TRBD1. The germline V gene has CDR1 KGHSH and CDR2 LQKENI. The CDR3 is 17 residues long. V lost 4 bases, J lost 0 bases, and 9 bases stayed unmatched.

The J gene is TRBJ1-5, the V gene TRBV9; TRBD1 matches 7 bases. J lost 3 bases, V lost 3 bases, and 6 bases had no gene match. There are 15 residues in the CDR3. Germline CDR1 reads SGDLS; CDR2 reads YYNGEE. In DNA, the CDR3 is TGTGCCAGCAGCGCGGGGGACAGAGTCAATCAGCCCCAGCATTTT. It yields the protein CASSAGDRVNQPQHF.

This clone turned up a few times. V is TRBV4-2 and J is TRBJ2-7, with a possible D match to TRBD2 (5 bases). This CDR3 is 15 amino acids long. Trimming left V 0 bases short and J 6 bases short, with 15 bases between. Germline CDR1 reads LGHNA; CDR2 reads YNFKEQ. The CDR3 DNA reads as TGTGCCAGCAGCCAAGACCTGCTCGGCAGCGGCGAGCAGTACTTC. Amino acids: CASSQDLLGSGEQYF.

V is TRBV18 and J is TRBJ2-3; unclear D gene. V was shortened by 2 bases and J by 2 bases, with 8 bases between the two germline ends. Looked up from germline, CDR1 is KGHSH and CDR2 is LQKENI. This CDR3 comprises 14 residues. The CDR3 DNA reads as TGTGCCAGCTCACCAAGCCTTGACACAGATACGCAGTATTTT. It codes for CASSPSLDTDTQYF. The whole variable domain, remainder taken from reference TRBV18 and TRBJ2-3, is NAGVMQNPRHLVRRRGQEARLRCSPMKGHSHVYWYRQLPEEGLKFMVYLQKENIIDESGMPKERFSAEFPKEGPSILRIQQVVRGDSAAYFCASSPSLDTDTQYFGPGTRLTVL.

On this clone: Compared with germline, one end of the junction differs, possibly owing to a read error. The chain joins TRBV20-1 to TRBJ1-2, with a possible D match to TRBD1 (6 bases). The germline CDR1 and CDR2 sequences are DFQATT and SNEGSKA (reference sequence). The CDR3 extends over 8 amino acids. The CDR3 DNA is TGCAGTGCTAGAATGGACAGCTTC. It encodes CSARMDSF.

The CDR3 bases are TGCGCCAGCAGCAGTGGACTAGCGGGGGGCCTGTCTTCCTACAATGAGCAGTTCTTC. It is translated as CASSSGLAGGLSSYNEQFF. The chain is built from TRBV5-1 and TRBJ2-1; 14 bases match TRBD2. Looked up from germline, CDR1 is SGHRS and CDR2 is YFSETQ. The CDR3 consists of 19 residues. V shed 4 bases and J 1 base; nucleotides not matched to a gene: 10.

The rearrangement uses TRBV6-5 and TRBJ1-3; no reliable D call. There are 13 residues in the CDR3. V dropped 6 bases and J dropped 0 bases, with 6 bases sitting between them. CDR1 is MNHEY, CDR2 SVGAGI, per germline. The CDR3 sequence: CASRPNSGNTIYF. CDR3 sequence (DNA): TGTGCCAGCAGGCCCAACTCTGGAAACACCATATATTTT.

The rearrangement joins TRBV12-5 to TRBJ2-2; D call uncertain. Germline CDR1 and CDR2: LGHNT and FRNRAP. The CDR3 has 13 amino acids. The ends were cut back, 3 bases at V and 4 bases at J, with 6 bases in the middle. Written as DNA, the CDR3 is TGTGCTAGTGGTTTAGCAGTCACCGGGGAGCTGTTTTTT. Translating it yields CASGLAVTGELFF.

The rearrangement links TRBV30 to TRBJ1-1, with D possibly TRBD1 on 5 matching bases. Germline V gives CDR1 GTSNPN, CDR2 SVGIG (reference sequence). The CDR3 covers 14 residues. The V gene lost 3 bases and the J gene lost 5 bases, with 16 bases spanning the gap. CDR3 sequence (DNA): TGTGCCTGGAGCGCGACAAGGGGCAAAACTGAAGCTTTCTTT. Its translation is CAWSATRGKTEAFF.